The 6 T cell receptor beta chains presented below share a single source sample, sequenced in a study of early stage breast cancer tumors. Measured with immunoSEQ multiplex PCR; TCRdb has only the in-frame clones, and not every one. The table shows some 24,000 clones, with roughly 67% occurring only once. The sample comprised breast tumor tissue. Receptor source: a person aged 60 to 70 with breast cancer.

This clone was seen a single time. The chain couples TRBV29-1 to TRBJ2-3, with D possibly being TRBD2 (6 bases). Trimming pared 4 bases from V and 0 bases from J, leaving 14 bases between. This CDR3 has 15 residues. Germline V gene data show CDR1 as SQVTM and CDR2 as ANQGSEA. DNA of the CDR3: TGCAGCGTTGGAATAGGGAGGTTAAGCACAGATACGCAGTATTTT. This translates into CSVGIGRLSTDTQYF.

The chain joins TRBV9 to TRBJ2-2; TRBD1 matches 7 bases. The V and J ends lost 1 base and 5 bases, in that order; junction bases with no gene match: 2. CDR1 is SGDLS, CDR2 YYNGEE, per germline. The CDR3 has 14 residues. Here the CDR3 DNA reads TGTGCCAGCAGCGTAACAGGGGCTACCGGGGAGCTGTTTTTT. Translating gives CASSVTGATGELFF. The variable domain in full, completed from reference TRBV9 and TRBJ2-2, reads DSGVTQTPKHLITATGQRVTLRCSPRSGDLSVYWYQQSLDQGLQFLIQYYNGEERAKGNILERFSAQQFPDLHSELNLSSLELGDSALYFCASSVTGATGELFFGEGSRLTVL.

The chain employs TRBV11-2 and TRBJ2-7, with 8 bases lining up with TRBD1. With 5 bases clipped from V and 6 bases from J, the junction kept 6 bases outside the gene matches. CDR1 and CDR2 (germline): SGHAT, FQNNGV. The CDR3 covers 13 residues. CDR3 sequence: CASSPGQGGEQYF. Written as DNA, the CDR3 is TGTGCCAGCAGCCCAGGACAGGGCGGCGAGCAGTACTTC.

The rearrangement links TRBV6-5 to TRBJ2-1; maybe TRBD2 (5 bases). V dropped 6 bases and J dropped 0 bases, with 12 bases sitting between them. CDR1 MNHEY and CDR2 SVGAGI come from the germline V gene. This CDR3 is 15 amino acids long. The CDR3 DNA sequence: TGTGCCAGCAGGTCTCTAGGGAGCTCCTACAATGAGCAGTTCTTC. Translating gives CASRSLGSSYNEQFF.

The chain employs TRBV7-2 and TRBJ2-7; D unclear. Deletions cut 0 bases from V and 1 base from J, with 7 bases between. Germline values: CDR1 SGHTA, CDR2 FQGNSA. This CDR3 spans 14 amino acids. CDR3 bases: TGTGCCAGCAGCTTAGCGAGGTTTTCCTACGAGCAGTACTTC. This encodes CASSLARFSYEQYF.

The chain is built from TRBV18 and TRBJ2-3, with TRBD2 matching over 8 bases. Looked up from germline, CDR1 is KGHSH and CDR2 is LQKENI. V lost 4 bases and J lost 5; bases outside the gene matches: 11. This CDR3 spans 16 amino acids. CDR3 region: CASSQISGSRLDTQYF. The CDR3 DNA is TGTGCCAGCTCACAAATCAGCGGGAGTAGGTTAGATACGCAGTATTTT.